These T cell receptor beta chains were read from a single sample in a study of cytomegalovirus exposure and HLA in healthy donors. Assay used: immunoSEQ multiplex PCR; TCRdb lists only in-frame clones, some missing. Among 150,000 to 250,000 clones listed, 82% were seen once. The sequencing sample was made of PBMCs. The source of these receptors is a woman aged 45-59 years in good health and CMV-seropositive. CDR3s include the opening cysteine and the closing phenylalanine or tryptophan. Each record gives: D gene, clone size, J gene, V gene, CDR3 protein, CDR3 DNA. D genes are given only for firm matches. Only part of the rows carry a size: once, few, many, or a class if the clone is expanded.

. . TRBJ1-2 TRBV2 CASGYSRQAPSSNYGYTF TGTGCCAGCGGATATTCACGACAGGCTCCCTCATCTAACTATGGCTACACCTTC
TRBD1 . TRBJ2-7 TRBV2 CASREPGQGGREQYF TGTGCCAGCAGAGAACCGGGACAGGGAGGTCGGGAGCAGTACTTC
TRBD1 . TRBJ1-1 TRBV5-1 CASSARTGEGTEAFF TGCGCCAGCAGCGCCAGGACAGGGGAGGGCACTGAAGCTTTCTTT
. . TRBJ2-7 TRBV20-1 CSASSSYEQYF TGCAGTGCTTCTAGCTCCTACGAGCAGTACTTC
TRBD1 few TRBJ2-2 TRBV7-3 CASSSGQVAGELFF TGTGCCAGCAGCTCGGGACAGGTCGCCGGGGAGCTGTTTTTT
. . TRBJ2-7 TRBV9 CASSVGTGTYEQYF TGTGCCAGCAGCGTAGGGACTGGCACCTACGAGCAGTACTTC
TRBD2 . TRBJ2-7 TRBV27 CASSIRTSGIPYEQYF TGTGCCAGCAGTATCCGGACTAGCGGGATTCCCTACGAGCAGTACTTC
TRBD1 . TRBJ1-2 TRBV28 CASSPPGTGLGGYGYTF TGTGCCAGCTCGCCCCCAGGGACAGGGTTGGGTGGCTATGGCTACACCTTC
TRBD2 . TRBJ2-4 TRBV7-9 CSSSLSSGGAFKNIQYF TGTTCCAGCAGCTTATCTAGCGGGGGAGCCTTCAAAAACATTCAGTACTTC
. few TRBJ1-5 TRBV6-5 CASRSGTLKSQPQHF TGTGCCAGCAGATCCGGGACATTGAAATCTCAGCCCCAGCATTTT
. . TRBJ2-7 TRBV5-5 CASTPNWRINYEQYF TGTGCCAGCACCCCGAATTGGCGGATTAACTACGAGCAGTACTTC
. . TRBJ1-4 TRBV7-8 CASRKSLLRDPTNEKLFF TGTGCCAGCAGAAAGTCCCTCCTGCGGGACCCAACTAATGAAAAACTGTTTTTT
TRBD2 . TRBJ2-3 TRBV13 CASSRRLAGGTTDTQYF TGTGCCAGCAGCCGACGACTAGCGGGAGGTACCACAGATACGCAGTATTTT
. . TRBJ2-7 TRBV6-5 CASSRVEGPYEQYF TGTGCCAGCAGCCGGGTCGAGGGCCCCTACGAGCAGTACTTC
. once TRBJ2-1 TRBV5-1 CASSLYATDEQFF TGCGCCAGCAGCTTGTATGCTACCGATGAGCAGTTCTTC
TRBD2 . TRBJ2-5 TRBV4-2 CASSQEEREDQETQYF TGTGCCAGCAGCCAAGAGGAGCGGGAGGACCAAGAGACCCAGTACTTC
TRBD1 . TRBJ2-3 TRBV11-2 CASSSGTGHPSTDTQYF TGTGCCAGCAGCTCTGGGACAGGGCACCCTAGCACAGATACGCAGTATTTT
TRBD1 . TRBJ1-4 TRBV4-2 CASSQRQGAPPNEKLFF TGTGCCAGCAGCCAAAGACAGGGGGCGCCGCCTAATGAAAAACTGTTTTTT
TRBD1 . TRBJ1-2 TRBV19 CASSPFARGAYGYTF TGTGCCAGTAGTCCCTTTGCCAGGGGGGCCTATGGCTACACCTTC
. . TRBJ1-1 TRBV15 CATSSLRGGGEAFF TGTGCCACCAGCAGCCTCCGGGGTGGAGGTGAAGCTTTCTTT
TRBD1 . TRBJ1-3 TRBV29-1 CSVRTGLDFGNTIYF TGCAGCGTCCGGACAGGGCTCGATTTTGGAAACACCATATATTTT
TRBD2 few TRBJ2-7 TRBV7-9 CASSTLAGEVEFYEQYF TGTGCCAGCAGCACCCTAGCGGGAGAAGTAGAGTTCTACGAGCAGTACTTC
. . TRBJ2-5 TRBV7-9 CASSLGQSQETQYF TGTGCCAGCAGCTTAGGACAGAGCCAAGAGACCCAGTACTTC
TRBD1 few TRBJ1-1 TRBV19 CASQTGVHTEAFF TGTGCCAGTCAGACAGGGGTTCACACTGAAGCTTTCTTT
TRBD2 . TRBJ2-7 TRBV7-2 CASSETSASSYEQYF TGTGCCAGCAGCGAGACTAGCGCGAGCTCCTACGAGCAGTACTTC
. . TRBJ2-7 TRBV30 CAAGGTYSYEQYF TGTGCCGCAGGGGGGACATACTCCTACGAGCAGTACTTC
. . TRBJ2-3 TRBV7-6 CASSRQDSSTDTQYF TGTGCCAGCAGCCGACAGGACTCTAGCACAGATACGCAGTATTTT
TRBD1 . TRBJ1-1 TRBV7-2 CASSPTTGREAFF TGTGCCAGCAGCCCAACGACAGGGCGAGAAGCTTTCTTT
. few TRBJ2-2 TRBV28 CASSSPPWGAGELFF TGTGCCAGCAGTTCCCCCCCGTGGGGCGCCGGGGAGCTGTTTTTT
TRBD2 . TRBJ2-5 TRBV2 CASSVGGSQETQYF TGTGCCAGCAGTGTTGGCGGGAGCCAAGAGACCCAGTACTTC
TRBD1 . TRBJ2-2 TRBV11-2 CASSLGTGGMGELFF TGTGCCAGCAGCTTAGGGACAGGGGGCATGGGGGAGCTGTTTTTT
. . TRBJ1-5 TRBV5-1 CASSLATGQPNQPQHF TGCGCCAGCAGCTTGGCAACGGGACAACCCAATCAGCCCCAGCATTTT
TRBD1 . TRBJ1-5 TRBV28 CAAIKTGGPNQPQHF TGTGCCGCGATAAAGACAGGGGGCCCGAATCAGCCCCAGCATTTT
TRBD2 . TRBJ2-4 TRBV7-2 CASGGAGAKNIQYF TGTGCGTCGGGGGGGGCTGGAGCCAAAAACATTCAGTACTTC
. . TRBJ2-2 TRBV7-2 CASSFFSSRGTGELFF TGTGCCAGCAGCTTTTTTAGCTCTAGGGGCACCGGGGAGCTGTTTTTT
. . TRBJ2-3 TRBV10-1 CASSARLGSTDTQYF TGCGCCAGCAGTGCCCGACTAGGCAGCACAGATACGCAGTATTTT
TRBD2 . TRBJ2-7 TRBV2 CASRLFGLAGAYEQYF TGTGCCAGCAGACTCTTTGGACTAGCGGGGGCCTACGAGCAGTACTTC
. . TRBJ2-7 TRBV5-8 CASSFPNEQYF TGTGCCAGCAGCTTTCCCAACGAGCAGTACTTC
. . TRBJ1-5 TRBV19 CASSIGPNQPQHF TGTGCCAGTAGTATAGGGCCCAATCAGCCCCAGCATTTT
. once TRBJ2-7 TRBV19 CASSILWQGYEQYF TGTGCCAGTAGTATTCTTTGGCAGGGCTACGAGCAGTACTTC
TRBD2 . TRBJ2-3 TRBV5-4 CASSSSLAGFTFSDTQYF TGTGCCAGCAGTAGCTCGTTAGCGGGGTTCACATTCTCAGATACGCAGTATTTT
. . TRBJ2-1 TRBV30 CAWSVQGNEQFF TGTGCCTGGAGTGTACAGGGAAATGAGCAGTTCTTC
. . TRBJ2-3 TRBV28 CASSLRRHNTDTQYF TGTGCCAGCAGTTTACGCCGACACAACACAGATACGCAGTATTTT
TRBD1 . TRBJ2-7 TRBV10-3 CATMMAGGPYEQYF TGTGCCACCATGATGGCAGGGGGTCCCTACGAGCAGTACTTC
TRBD1 few TRBJ2-7 TRBV18 CASSRSGGRNYEQYF TGTGCCAGCTCTCGCTCAGGGGGACGGAACTACGAGCAGTACTTC
TRBD1 . TRBJ2-6 TRBV27 CATKPGQGRSGANVLTF TGTGCCACAAAACCGGGACAGGGGCGGTCCGGGGCCAACGTCCTGACTTTC
. . TRBJ1-4 TRBV5-1 CASRQDNEKLFF TGCGCCAGCAGACAGGACAATGAAAAACTGTTTTTT
. . TRBJ2-2 TRBV18 CASSPRVGGSGELFF TGTGCCAGCTCACCACGTGTCGGGGGATCCGGGGAGCTGTTTTTT
TRBD2 . TRBJ2-5 TRBV2 CASSAGLAQETQYF TGTGCCAGCAGTGCGGGACTAGCTCAAGAGACCCAGTACTTC
. . TRBJ1-2 TRBV9 CASSAQAGDGYTF TGTGCCAGCAGCGCGCAGGCGGGGGATGGCTACACCTTC
TRBD2 . TRBJ2-1 TRBV5-1 CASSASGGMNEQFF TGCGCCAGCAGCGCTAGCGGGGGAATGAATGAGCAGTTCTTC
TRBD2 . TRBJ2-1 TRBV7-9 CASSRGLAGGDNEQFF TGTGCCAGCAGCAGGGGACTAGCGGGGGGGGACAATGAGCAGTTCTTC
TRBD1 . TRBJ1-6 TRBV27 CASSLSWTGNSPLHF TGTGCCAGCAGTTTATCGTGGACAGGGAATTCACCCCTCCACTTT
. . TRBJ1-1 TRBV20-1 CSASGDTEAFF TGCAGTGCTAGCGGGGACACTGAAGCTTTCTTT
TRBD1 . TRBJ1-1 TRBV10-1 CASRSDRGSEAFF TGCGCCAGCAGATCTGACAGGGGGTCTGAAGCTTTCTTT